This T cell receptor beta chain derives from a study of cytomegalovirus exposure and HLA in healthy donors (TCRdb year 2017). As for the study more broadly: An earlier analysis of some 500 of the donors reported about 250 Gb of sequence data and approximately 110 million unique TCR beta sequences from roughly 180 million T cells. Among about 360 genotyped donors of the cohort, an average of around 240,000 unique TCR beta nucleotide sequences were sequenced per donor, around 20% of them non-productive. All discovery cohort repertoires had been generated using a single sequencing platform. High-throughput TCR immunosequencing, statistical association of individual TCRs with disease status, and machine learning were combined to predict cytomegalovirus infection status. Around 320 gigabases of sequencing data and 78 million or so unique TCR sequences were included in an early release covering under 650 HLA-typed donors. A later genetic analysis used genome-wide SNP genotypes for about three fifths of the 666 donors, treating that subset as a discovery cohort. The study used immunosequencing to profile the T cell repertoires of some 600 subjects and linked those repertoires to cytomegalovirus serostatus. Both class I and class II loci were covered by HLA typing, at four-digit resolution. A later analysis re-examined previously published TCR beta repertoires from about 700 donors and added high-resolution HLA genotyping to investigate patterns of TCR occurrence. To decide whether each TCR beta V gene segment behaved as functional or pseudogenic, an earlier analysis of 587 of the donors relied on high-throughput TCR beta sequencing. About five DR-DQ haplotypes were handled as single units for association and clustering because linkage in the cohort was strong. The study aimed to test whether cataloging public T cell receptors could reveal signatures of past pathogen exposure. In addition to the first cohort of 500 to 850 subjects, a separate validation cohort of over 90 different subjects was used. Donor age, sex, ethnicity and CMV serostatus were compiled alongside the repertoire data. The later analysis used no new phenotypic data to find candidate immune exposures, relying instead on TCR beta sequences and their occurrence across donors. The number of typed donors differed by locus: about 620-640 for A, B, C, DRB1 and DQB1; approximately 520 for DQA1; 606 for DPA1; and roughly 450 for DPB1. Of the 398 genotyped donors, 65% to 90% were placed in the genetic ancestry cluster associated with self-reported Caucasian donors. What the authors observed across the whole study: Assigning TCR associations to individual alleles was difficult when HLA alleles, especially DR and DQ, strongly co-occurred. Linkage disequilibrium might explain the correlated functional status among segregating V segments, but an unknown experimental factor could not be excluded. At a false discovery rate of 0.05, a later analysis linked about 17,000 TCR beta sequences to specific HLA alleles. In this cohort, only TCR beta chains were sequenced, and detectable features were limited by the absence of alpha or paired-chain data. The earlier analysis of 587 of the donors excluded 15 to 20 rarely observed V segments, including chromosome 9 orphons, because counts were too low. A few of the identified cytomegalovirus-associated TCR beta chains were confirmed in vitro to be specific for cytomegalovirus antigens. An association between a missense DCLRE1C variant and V-gene and J-gene trimming of TCR beta chains was found in a later genetic analysis and replicated in an independent cohort. Across donors, most TCR sequences were observed very rarely, whereas some public TCRs were present in many individuals. Most CMV-associated TCR beta chains appeared to be HLA-restricted in a later analysis, and the HLA associations seemed to be driven largely by CMV exposure. A cluster of highly shared sequence variants was judged likely to be a technical artifact of the sequencing pipeline. The classifier was reported to diagnose cytomegalovirus status with high specificity and sensitivity in both the original cohort and the validation cohort. The authors suggested that the approach could potentially be generalized to other disease states and immunological phenotypes. Presence/absence analyses assumed roughly uniform sequencing depth across donors, an assumption that may not hold. Because HLA typing was missing for some donors at each locus, association tests included only the typed subset. According to a later analysis, parvovirus B19, influenza, CMV and Epstein-Barr virus appeared linked to several top co-occurrence clusters. A later analysis found that TCR association rates varied across HLA loci, with DRB1 alleles showing the most associated TCRs and HLA-C alleles the fewest. In a later genetic analysis, fewer N-insertions in productive TCRs were reported among donors in an Asian-associated ancestry cluster than the roughly 710-donor mean. An earlier analysis of approximately 600 of the donors showed that most TCR beta V segments appeared in productive rearrangements either about 90% or about 30% of the time, which broadly matched IMGT annotations. In a later analysis, HLA-associated TCR beta chains were found to be more clonally expanded and to have lower generation probabilities than equally common non-associated chains. For the cohort, immune exposure information was limited to CMV serostatus. A further reported finding was that TCR beta sequences accurately predicted the HLA-A and HLA-B alleles for most subjects in the first cohort. The study gave a list of 150 to 200 TCR beta chains associated with cytomegalovirus.

The cohort was made up of about 610 healthy bone marrow donors. Cohort members were all nominally healthy when sampled, although unrecorded immune exposures were likely present. The donor tested CMV seropositive and was one of the 289 seropositive cohort members. A peripheral blood sample was provided by each donor, and peripheral blood mononuclear cells were used for TCR beta sequencing. Genomic DNA extraction from the blood cell samples was performed with the Qiagen DNeasy Blood Extraction Kit. The library came from the immunoSEQ multiplex PCR assay. The multiplex PCR relied on a mix of 60 forward primers for TCR Vbeta segments and 13 reverse primers for TCR Jbeta segments. The CDR3 region of rearranged TCR beta genes was amplified from genomic DNA with a multiplex PCR assay. On the Illumina HiSeq System, the amplified TCR beta libraries were sequenced as 87-base-pair reads. Per the authors' processing: A later analysis tallied some 79 million unique TCR beta chains across the 610 or so repertoires, and approximately 12 million of those chains were shared by two or more donors. Raw reads were error-corrected and collapsed into unique sequences with a nearest-neighbor algorithm that merged closely related sequences to remove PCR and sequencing errors. CDR3 sequences were aligned to IMGT reference sequences to assign V, D and J gene segments. For a sequence to be retained, a match of at least six nucleotides was required to both a V gene segment and a J gene segment. A rearrangement counted as productive if the CDR3 had no stop codons and remained in frame with V and J, and every other rearrangement counted as non-productive. Following IMGT convention, CDR3 was defined as the stretch from the second conserved V-encoded cysteine to the conserved J-encoded phenylalanine. In an earlier analysis of more than 550 of the donors, sequences lacking an unambiguous match to a single V gene segment were excluded. An earlier analysis of roughly 590 of the donors called V segments functional above 56.7% productive rearrangements and segregating when the between-donor standard deviation exceeded 5%. A statistical classification framework was built for diagnosing cytomegalovirus status from the catalog of TCR beta chain sequences. In a later analysis, V and J genes were assigned by comparing TCR nucleotide sequences against IMGT/GENE-DB human TR gene sequences. In a later analysis, CDR3 sequences and most-parsimonious VDJ recombination scenarios were assigned using the TCRdist pipeline. In a later analysis, every TCR beta chain was defined by the combination of its CDR3 amino acid sequence and its V-gene family, and reads without a unique V-gene family were dropped. To address suspected cross-contamination and a sequencing artifact, a later analysis removed around 590 highly shared, low-generation-probability nucleotide sequences. In a later analysis, a clonal expansion index was calculated for each public chain from normalized within-repertoire ranks of inferred template counts. In a later analysis, generation probabilities were computed with a VDJ recombination model fitted to out-of-frame rearrangements, and the resulting probabilities were checked against IGoR. A later analysis scored TCR-TCR, TCR-HLA and TCR-CMV co-occurrence with hypergeometric tests, applying a repertoire-size bias correction to TCR pairs. In a later analysis, false discovery rates were estimated by permuting HLA or CMV assignments 20 times. In a later analysis, co-occurring TCRs were grouped using DBSCAN, and TCRdist sequence similarity was added for clustering within HLA-allele-positive subsets. Co-occurrence clustering excluded repertoires with fewer than 30,000 or more than 120,000 public chains, plus five with anomalous nucleotide sharing. TCRdb carries this immuneACCESS record with in-frame sequences only. Its versions omit some clonotypes, under half of them owing to an unresolved V gene in the studies checked, with the rest unexplained. The V and J calls and clone size were taken over from that table, and D and trimming were inferred from the DNA. Here the sample has fewer than 200,000 clones; 9.5% occur a single time. The ten biggest clones cover over 1% of the sample.

Concerning this clone: Its cognate antigen has yet to be identified. No base qualities exist here, and no much larger clone lies one base off it.

The sample comprised PBMCs. This sequence was found in a woman aged 25-40 years in good health and CMV-seropositive.

The CDR3 sequence is CASALAGTGELFF. The sequenced DNA: TGTGCCAGCGCCCTAGCGGGTACCGGGGAGCTGTTTTTT. The chain is encoded by TRBV6-6 joined to TRBJ2-2; 8 bases in the junction line up with TRBD2. V and J are trimmed by 8 bases and 5 bases, and the gene matches miss 4 bases of the junction. The germline V gene (reference sequence) gives CDR1 as MNHNY and CDR2 as SVGAGI. Taken from cysteine to phenylalanine, the CDR3 has 13 residues. Only the CDR3 DNA is retained, 39 bases long and in frame from the first base.